This T cell receptor beta chain was recovered during a study of read filtering for tumor transcriptome and immune sequencing. This clonotype was counted at least ten times. This library used around 0.4 ug RNA and molecular barcoded adaptors spanning alpha/delta and beta/gamma chains. TCRdb reprocessed the reads with MiXCR, giving one entry per CDR3 protein. The sample consists of 50,000 or so distinct CDR3 sequences, roughly a fifth of them appearing once. Germline assignment: CDR1 SEHNR and CDR2 FQNEAQ (reference sequence). The CDR3 has 16 amino acids. V trimming: 2 bases; J trimming: 1 base; junction bases outside the gene matches: 1.

The origin of this receptor is a donor aged 40 or over with multiple myeloma. The chain carries TRBV7-9 and TRBJ2-1, with 11 bases matching TRBD2. The source material was a population of CD138-negative cells sorted from bone marrow. The CDR3 nucleotides read TGTGCCAGCAGCTTAACTAGCGGGAGATCCTACAATGAGCAGTTCTTC. Protein product: CASSLTSGRSYNEQFF.